This TCR beta chain stems from a study of Graves' ophthalmopathy and Graves' hyperthyroidism. The TCR beta CDR3 regions underwent amplification from RNA transcripts. Investigators did first-round RT-PCR with HTBI primers, then second-round multiplex PCR. In TCRdb, the multiplex PCR reads were re-called with MiXCR into one record per CDR3 protein. The table records 450,000 to 600,000 distinct CDR3 sequences, approximately 37% of them present only once. Remarks on this clonotype: Its specificity is not known.

Findings and caveats of the study: The blood repertoire also included most expanded thyroid clonotypes above 0.001 frequency.

Diagnosis was based on clinical symptoms, serum thyroxine, TRAb, thyroid ultrasound and orbital computed tomography. Trimming cost V 2 bases and J 6 bases; bases outside gene matches: 4. Looked up from germline, CDR1 is SQVTM and CDR2 is ANQGSEA. CDR3 size: 12 residues. J is TRBJ2-7 and V is TRBV29-1, with 7 bases that match TRBD2. Sequencing was done on a sample of peripheral blood or thyroid tissue (not recorded which). This clonotype was sampled from an adult man with Graves' hyperthyroidism. The CDR3 here is CSVEFPGGEQYF. The CDR3 nucleotides read TGCAGCGTTGAATTTCCGGGGGGCGAGCAGTACTTC.